The T cell receptor beta chain described here comes from a study of CD8+CD57+ T cells in acquired aplastic anemia. In its sample, this clonotype was seen many times. By flow cytometry, patients selected for sequencing had shown an expansion of CD8+CD57+ cells. For CDR3 and TCR beta VDJ profiling, genomic DNA was the template used. Each CDR3 protein is one row after TCRdb ran MiXCR on the reads. The sample comprises 250,000 or so distinct CDR3 sequences, around half of which are singletons, and approximately 7.8% rests with the top ten. Trimming left V 8 bases short and J 0 bases short, with 11 bases between. CDR1 SNHLY and CDR2 FYNNEI come from the germline V gene. This CDR3 has 13 residues.

The sequence came from a human donor with aplastic anemia. The sequencing input was sorted CD4+, CD8+, or CD8+CD57+ T cells (not recorded which) from PBMCs. V gene TRBV2 combines with J gene TRBJ2-7; D gene ambiguous. CDR3 bases: TGTGCCAGCTTCCCGTCAGACTCCTACGAGCAGTACTTC. As protein: CASFPSDSYEQYF. The full variable domain, completed using reference TRBV2 and TRBJ2-7, is EPEVTQTPSHQVTQMGQEVILRCVPISNHLYFYWYRQILGQKVEFLVSFYNNEISEKSEIFDDQFSVERPDGSNFTLKIRSTKLEDSAMYFCASFPSDSYEQYFGPGTRLTVT.